The present T cell receptor beta chain was sequenced within a study of cytomegalovirus exposure and HLA in healthy donors. The PCR contained 60 Vbeta and 13 Jbeta primers. Sequencing was performed with immunoSEQ multiplex PCR; in TCRdb, only in-frame clones are kept and a portion is missing. The sample consists of approximately 100,000 clones, approximately 80% of them appearing once. CDR1 is SNHLY and CDR2 is FYNNEI in the germline V gene. The CDR3 runs 12 residues. With 11 bases removed from V and 1 base from J, the gap between germline ends came to 11 bases. The study, taken as a whole, reports: A list of 164 TCR beta chains associated with cytomegalovirus was given.

As regards this clone: Its antigen is not identified.

The sequence came from a woman between 35 and 50 years old in good health and CMV-seropositive. V gene TRBV2 combines with J gene TRBJ1-2; tentative D call: TRBD1 (5 bases). The specimen was PBMCs. The CDR3 DNA sequence: TGTGCCGGGGCGGTGGATAACTATGGCTACACCTTC. This codes for CAGAVDNYGYTF.